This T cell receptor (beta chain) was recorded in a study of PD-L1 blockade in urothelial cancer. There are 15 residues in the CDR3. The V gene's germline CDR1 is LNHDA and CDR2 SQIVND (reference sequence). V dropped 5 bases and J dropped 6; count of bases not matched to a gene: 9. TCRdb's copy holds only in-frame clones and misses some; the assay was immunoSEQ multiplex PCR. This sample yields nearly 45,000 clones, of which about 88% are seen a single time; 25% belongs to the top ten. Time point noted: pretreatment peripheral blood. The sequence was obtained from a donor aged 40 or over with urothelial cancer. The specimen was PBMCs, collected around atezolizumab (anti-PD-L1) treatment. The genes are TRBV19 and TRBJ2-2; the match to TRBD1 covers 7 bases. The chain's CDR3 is CASSPQAQGAGELFF. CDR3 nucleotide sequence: TGTGCCAGTAGTCCCCAGGCCCAGGGGGCCGGGGAGCTGTTTTTT.